The T cell receptor beta chain under discussion was sequenced for a study of blood T cells in healthy people across ages. For the second PCR, which ran for about 6 to 11 cycles, a sample-barcoded 5' primer and a J-beta primer mix were used. TCRdb reprocessed the 5' RACE reads via MiXCR and lists one record per CDR3 protein. The data show approximately 1.5 million distinct CDR3 sequences, approximately 43% seen once. Sample: blood. The receptor was isolated from a woman aged 18-29 years in good health.

The CDR3 here is CSARGRTSGGETQYF. As DNA, the CDR3 is TGCAGTGCTAGAGGTAGGACTAGCGGGGGGGAGACCCAGTACTTC. The chain has TRBV20-1 and TRBJ2-5, with 14 bases lining up with TRBD2. With V trimmed by 1 base and J by 5 bases, 3 bases remained unmatched. CDR3 length: 15 amino acids. Germline lookup yields CDR1 DFQATT and CDR2 SNEGSKA (reference sequence).